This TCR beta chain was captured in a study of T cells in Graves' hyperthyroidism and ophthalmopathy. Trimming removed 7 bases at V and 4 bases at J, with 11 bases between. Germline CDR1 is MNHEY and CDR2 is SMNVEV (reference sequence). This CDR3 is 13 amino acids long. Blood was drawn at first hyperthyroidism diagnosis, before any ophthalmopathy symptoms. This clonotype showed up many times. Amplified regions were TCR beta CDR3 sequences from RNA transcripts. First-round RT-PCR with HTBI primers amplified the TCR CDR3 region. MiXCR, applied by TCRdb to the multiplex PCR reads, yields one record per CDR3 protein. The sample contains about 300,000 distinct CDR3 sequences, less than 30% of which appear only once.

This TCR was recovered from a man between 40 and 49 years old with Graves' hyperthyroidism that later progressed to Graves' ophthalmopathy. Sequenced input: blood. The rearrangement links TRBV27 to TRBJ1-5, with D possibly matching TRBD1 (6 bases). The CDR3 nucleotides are TGTGCCAGCACCACAGGGCCAAATCAGCCCCAGCATTTT. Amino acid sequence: CASTTGPNQPQHF.